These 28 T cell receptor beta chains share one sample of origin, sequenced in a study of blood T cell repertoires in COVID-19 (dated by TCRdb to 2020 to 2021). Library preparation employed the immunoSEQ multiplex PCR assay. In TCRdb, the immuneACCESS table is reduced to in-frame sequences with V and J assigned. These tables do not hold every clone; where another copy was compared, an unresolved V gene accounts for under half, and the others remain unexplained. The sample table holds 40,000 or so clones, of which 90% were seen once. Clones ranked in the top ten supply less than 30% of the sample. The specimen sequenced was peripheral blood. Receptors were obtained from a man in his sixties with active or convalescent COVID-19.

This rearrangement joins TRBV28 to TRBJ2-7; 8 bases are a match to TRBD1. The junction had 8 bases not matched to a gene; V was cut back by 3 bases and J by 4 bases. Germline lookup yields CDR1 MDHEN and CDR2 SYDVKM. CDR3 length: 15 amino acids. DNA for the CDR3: TGTGCCAGCAGTTTCCCGGGACAGGCCTGGTACGAGCAGTACTTC. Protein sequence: CASSFPGQAWYEQYF. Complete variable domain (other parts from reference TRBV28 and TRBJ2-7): DVKVTQSSRYLVKRTGEKVFLECVQDMDHENMFWYRQDPGLGLRLIYFSYDVKMKEKGDIPEGYSVSREKKERFSLILESASTNQTSMYLCASSFPGQAWYEQYFGPGTRLTVT.

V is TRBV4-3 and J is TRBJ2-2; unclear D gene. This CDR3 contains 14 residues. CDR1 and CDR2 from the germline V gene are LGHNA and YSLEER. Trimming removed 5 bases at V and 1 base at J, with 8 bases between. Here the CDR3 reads CASSGQMNTGELFF. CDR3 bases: TGCGCCAGCAGCGGGCAGATGAACACCGGGGAGCTGTTTTTT.

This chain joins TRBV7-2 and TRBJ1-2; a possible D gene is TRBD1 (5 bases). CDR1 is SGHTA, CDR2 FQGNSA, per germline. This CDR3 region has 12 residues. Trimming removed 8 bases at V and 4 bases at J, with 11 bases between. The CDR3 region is CASHPGFYGYTF. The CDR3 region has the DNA TGTGCCAGCCACCCAGGGTTCTATGGCTACACCTTC.

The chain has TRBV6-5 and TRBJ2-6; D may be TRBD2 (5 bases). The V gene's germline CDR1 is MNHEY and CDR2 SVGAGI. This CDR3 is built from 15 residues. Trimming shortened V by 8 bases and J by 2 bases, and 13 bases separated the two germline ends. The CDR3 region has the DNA TGTGCCAGCGGGTTCCGGGGAGCTGGGGCCAACGTCCTGACTTTC. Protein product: CASGFRGAGANVLTF.

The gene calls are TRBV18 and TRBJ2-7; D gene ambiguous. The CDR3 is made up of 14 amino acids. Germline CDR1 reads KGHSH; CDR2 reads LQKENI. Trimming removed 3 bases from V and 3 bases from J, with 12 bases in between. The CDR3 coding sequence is TGTGCCAGCTCACCGACAAGAAGCTACTACGAGCAGTACTTC. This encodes CASSPTRSYYEQYF. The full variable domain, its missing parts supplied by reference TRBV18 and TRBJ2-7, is NAGVMQNPRHLVRRRGQEARLRCSPMKGHSHVYWYRQLPEEGLKFMVYLQKENIIDESGMPKERFSAEFPKEGPSILRIQQVVRGDSAAYFCASSPTRSYYEQYFGPGTRLTVT.

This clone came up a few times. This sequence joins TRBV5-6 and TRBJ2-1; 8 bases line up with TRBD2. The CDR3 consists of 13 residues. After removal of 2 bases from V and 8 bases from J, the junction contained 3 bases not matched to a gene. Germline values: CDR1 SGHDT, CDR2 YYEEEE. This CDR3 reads CASSFGRDDEQFF. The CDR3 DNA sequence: TGTGCCAGCAGCTTCGGGAGGGACGATGAGCAGTTCTTC.

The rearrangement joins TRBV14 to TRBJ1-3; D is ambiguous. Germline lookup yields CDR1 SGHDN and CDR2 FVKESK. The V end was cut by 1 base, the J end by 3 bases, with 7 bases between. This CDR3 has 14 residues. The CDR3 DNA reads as TGTGCCAGCAGCCAAGTACGGGTTGGAAACACCATATATTTT. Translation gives CASSQVRVGNTIYF.

CDR3 bases: TGCGCCAGCAGTTGGACAGGGAACGAGCAGTACTTC. It yields the protein CASSWTGNEQYF. The genes are TRBV5-1 and TRBJ2-7, with 8 positions matching TRBD1. V dropped 5 bases and J dropped 5; count of bases not matched to a gene: 3. CDR1 SGHRS and CDR2 YFSETQ come from the germline V gene. The CDR3 extends over 12 amino acids. Supplemented by reference TRBV5-1 and TRBJ2-7, the full variable domain reads KAGVTQTPRYLIKTRGQQVTLSCSPISGHRSVSWYQQTPGQGLQFLFEYFSETQRNKGNFPGRFSGRQFSNSRSEMNVSTLELGDSALYLCASSWTGNEQYFGPGTRLTVT.

In DNA form, the CDR3 reads TGTGCCAGCAGACCGGGACTAGCGTATAATGAGCAGTTCTTC. It codes for CASRPGLAYNEQFF. The chain links TRBV6-6 to TRBJ2-1, with TRBD2 identical over 10 bases. The CDR3 spans 14 residues. CDR1 MNHNY and CDR2 SVGAGI come from the germline V gene (reference sequence). Germline trimming cut 6 bases from V and 7 bases from J; bases unmatched to any gene: 6.

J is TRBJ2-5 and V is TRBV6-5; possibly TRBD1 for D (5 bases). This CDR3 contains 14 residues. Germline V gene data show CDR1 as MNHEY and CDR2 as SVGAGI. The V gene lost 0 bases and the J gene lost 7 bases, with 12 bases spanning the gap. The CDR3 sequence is CASSYSIGAGTQYF. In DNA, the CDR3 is TGTGCCAGCAGTTACTCGATAGGGGCCGGGACCCAGTACTTC.

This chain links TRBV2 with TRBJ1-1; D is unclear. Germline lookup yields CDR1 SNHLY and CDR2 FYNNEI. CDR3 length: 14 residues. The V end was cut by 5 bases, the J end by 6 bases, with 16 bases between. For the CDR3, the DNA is TGTGCCAGCAGTCCCTCTAAACCGACACCTGAAGCTTTCTTT. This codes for CASSPSKPTPEAFF.

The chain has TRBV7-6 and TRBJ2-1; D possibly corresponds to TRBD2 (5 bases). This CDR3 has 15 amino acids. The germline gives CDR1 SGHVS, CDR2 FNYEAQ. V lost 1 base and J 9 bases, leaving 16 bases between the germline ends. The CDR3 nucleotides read TGTGCCAGCAGCTTAGGCGGTGCGGGTGGAGGTGAGCAGTTCTTC. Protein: CASSLGGAGGGEQFF.

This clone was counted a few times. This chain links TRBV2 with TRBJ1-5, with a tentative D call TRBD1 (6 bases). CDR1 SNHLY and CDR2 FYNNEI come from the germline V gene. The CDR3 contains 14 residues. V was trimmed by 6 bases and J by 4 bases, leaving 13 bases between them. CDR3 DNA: TGTGCCAGCAGCAAGGGGAGGGGGAATCAGCCCCAGCATTTT. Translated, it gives CASSKGRGNQPQHF.

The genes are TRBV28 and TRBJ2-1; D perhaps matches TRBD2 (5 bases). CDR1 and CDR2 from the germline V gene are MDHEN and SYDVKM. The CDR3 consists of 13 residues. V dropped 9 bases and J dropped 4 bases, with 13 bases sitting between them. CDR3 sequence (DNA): TGTGCCAGTACATTGGAGCGGTACAATGAGCAGTTCTTC. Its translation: CASTLERYNEQFF.

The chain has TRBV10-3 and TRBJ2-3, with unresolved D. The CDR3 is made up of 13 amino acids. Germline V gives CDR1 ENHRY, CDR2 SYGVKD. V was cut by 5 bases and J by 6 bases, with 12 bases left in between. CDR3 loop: CAISPEIRDTQYF. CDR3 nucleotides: TGTGCCATCAGTCCGGAGATACGTGATACGCAGTATTTT.

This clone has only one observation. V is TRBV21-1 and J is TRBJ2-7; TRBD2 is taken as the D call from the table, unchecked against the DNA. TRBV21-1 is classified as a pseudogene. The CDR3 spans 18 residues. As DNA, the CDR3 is TGTGCCAGCAGCCGCTGGACTAGCGGACAACCCCATTCCTACGAGCAGTACTTC. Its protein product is CASSRWTSGQPHSYEQYF.

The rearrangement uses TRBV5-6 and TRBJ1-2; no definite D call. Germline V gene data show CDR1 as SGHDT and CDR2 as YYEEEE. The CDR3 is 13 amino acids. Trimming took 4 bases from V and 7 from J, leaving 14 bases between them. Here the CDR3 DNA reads TGTGCCAGCAGCCCGGGAGATATACTTGGCTACACCTTC. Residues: CASSPGDILGYTF.

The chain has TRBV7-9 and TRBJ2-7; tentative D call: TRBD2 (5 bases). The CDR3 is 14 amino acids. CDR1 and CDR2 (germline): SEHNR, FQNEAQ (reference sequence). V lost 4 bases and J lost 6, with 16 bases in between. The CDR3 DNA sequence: TGTGCCAGCAGCTGGGTGGGGAGTCAGGCCGAGCAGTACTTC. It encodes CASSWVGSQAEQYF.

In DNA, the CDR3 is TGTGCCAGCAGCCAAGGGTACTTAATTACAGATACGCAGTATTTT. The encoded protein is CASSQGYLITDTQYF. This chain uses TRBV3-1 (or the pseudogene TRBV3-2) with TRBJ2-3; D call uncertain. Germline-derived CDR1 and CDR2 are LGHDT and YNNKEL (reference sequence). V lost 1 base and J 3 bases, leaving 11 bases between the germline ends. The CDR3 sequence is 15 residues long.

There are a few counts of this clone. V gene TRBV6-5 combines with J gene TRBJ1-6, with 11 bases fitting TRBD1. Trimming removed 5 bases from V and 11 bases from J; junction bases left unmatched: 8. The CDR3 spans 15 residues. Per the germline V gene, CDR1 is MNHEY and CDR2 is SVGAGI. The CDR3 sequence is CASSRRTGGRAPLHF. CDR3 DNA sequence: TGTGCCAGCAGTCGGCGGACAGGGGGCAGGGCACCCCTCCACTTT.

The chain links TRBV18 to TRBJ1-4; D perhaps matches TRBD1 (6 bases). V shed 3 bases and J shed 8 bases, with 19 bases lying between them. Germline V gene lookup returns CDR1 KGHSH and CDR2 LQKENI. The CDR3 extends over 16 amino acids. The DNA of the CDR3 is TGTGCCAGCTCACCCACTTCGAAGACTACAGGGGAAAAACTGTTTTTT. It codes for CASSPTSKTTGEKLFF.

The CDR3 DNA reads as TGCGCCAGCAGCCAAGAGCCCCACCCGGGACAGTTAGCGGGATTTATCTACGAGCAGTACTTC. This encodes CASSQEPHPGQLAGFIYEQYF. The chain combines TRBV4-1 with TRBJ2-7, with a weak D call TRBD2 (8 bases). From germline, CDR1 is MGHRA and CDR2 YSYEKL. With 0 bases removed from V and 3 bases from J, the gap between germline ends came to 30 bases. The CDR3 loop spans 21 amino acids.

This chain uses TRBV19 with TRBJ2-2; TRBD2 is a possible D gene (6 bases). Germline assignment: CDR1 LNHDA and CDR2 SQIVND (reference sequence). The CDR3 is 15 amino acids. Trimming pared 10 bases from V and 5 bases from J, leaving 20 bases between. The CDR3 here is CATSPPGVGTGELFF. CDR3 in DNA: TGTGCCACCTCACCCCCGGGAGTTGGAACCGGGGAGCTGTTTTTT.

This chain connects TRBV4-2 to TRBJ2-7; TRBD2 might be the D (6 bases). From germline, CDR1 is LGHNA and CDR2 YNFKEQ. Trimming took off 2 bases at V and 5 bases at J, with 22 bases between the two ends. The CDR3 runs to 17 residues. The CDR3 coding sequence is TGTGCCAGCAGCCAACCCCCCGGAAGGAGCGGGCTGGACGAGCAGTACTTC. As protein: CASSQPPGRSGLDEQYF.

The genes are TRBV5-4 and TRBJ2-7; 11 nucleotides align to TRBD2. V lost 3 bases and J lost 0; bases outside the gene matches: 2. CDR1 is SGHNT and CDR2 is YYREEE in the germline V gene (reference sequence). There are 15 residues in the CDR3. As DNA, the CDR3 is TGTGCCAGCAGCTCTAGCGGGAGGTACTCCTACGAGCAGTACTTC. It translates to CASSSSGRYSYEQYF.

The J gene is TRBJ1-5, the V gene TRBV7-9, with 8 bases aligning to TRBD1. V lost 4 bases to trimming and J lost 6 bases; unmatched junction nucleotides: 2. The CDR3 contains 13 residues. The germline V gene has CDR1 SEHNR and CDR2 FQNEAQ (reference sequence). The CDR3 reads CASSSTGVQPQHF. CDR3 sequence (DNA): TGTGCCAGCAGCTCGACAGGGGTTCAGCCCCAGCATTTT. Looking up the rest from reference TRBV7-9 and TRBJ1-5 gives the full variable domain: DTGVSQNPRHKITKRGQNVTFRCDPISEHNRLYWYRQTLGQGPEFLTYFQNEAQLEKSRLLSDRFSAERPKGSFSTLEIQRTEQGDSAMYLCASSSTGVQPQHFGDGTRLSIL.

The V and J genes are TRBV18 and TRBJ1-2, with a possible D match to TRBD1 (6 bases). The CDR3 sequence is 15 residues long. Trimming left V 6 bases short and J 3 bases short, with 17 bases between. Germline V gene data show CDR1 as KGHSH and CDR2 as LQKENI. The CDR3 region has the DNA TGTGCCAGCTCGCCCGCTATGGGGGCCGACTATGGCTACACCTTC. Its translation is CASSPAMGADYGYTF.

CDR3 in amino acids: CATSDLRREGSEQFF. The CDR3 DNA is TGTGCCACCAGTGATTTGCGGCGGGAGGGGAGTGAGCAGTTCTTC. V gene TRBV24-1 combines with J gene TRBJ2-1; the match to TRBD2 covers 9 bases. Looked up from germline, CDR1 is KGHDR and CDR2 is SFDVKD. Germline trimming cut 0 bases from V and 9 bases from J; bases unmatched to any gene: 5. This CDR3 has 15 residues.